The 7 T cell receptor beta chains listed next were all sequenced from one sample in a study of T cell responses to AZD1222 COVID-19 vaccine. Here immunoSEQ multiplex PCR was the method, and the copy in TCRdb shows in-frame clones only, minus some. The sample yields 200,000 or so clones, 93% seen once. The specimen comprised peripheral blood, sampled on day 0 of MenACWY control vaccination. These receptors were collected from an adult in good health.

The chain carries TRBV19 and TRBJ1-6; the D is unclear. The CDR3 contains 19 residues. The germline V gene encodes CDR1 LNHDA and CDR2 SQIVND (reference sequence). With 7 bases removed from V and 8 bases from J, the gap between germline ends came to 30 bases. The CDR3 reads CASMVGVWQSDKQDSPLHF. CDR3 coding DNA: TGTGCCAGTATGGTTGGGGTCTGGCAGTCAGACAAGCAGGATTCACCCCTCCACTTT.

The J gene is TRBJ1-4, the V gene TRBV7-2, with a tentative D call TRBD1 (6 bases). The CDR3 spans 15 residues. V was cut by 3 bases and J by 1 base, with 9 bases left in between. CDR1 is SGHTA, CDR2 FQGNSA, per germline. The DNA for the CDR3 is TGTGCCAGCAGCTTGGAACAGGGAACTAATGAAAAACTGTTTTTT. This translates into CASSLEQGTNEKLFF.

The rearrangement links TRBV30 to TRBJ1-2; D is perhaps TRBD1 (6 bases). From germline, CDR1 is GTSNPN and CDR2 SVGIG (reference sequence). This CDR3 region has 13 residues. Trimming removed 2 bases from V and 4 bases from J, with 11 bases in between. The CDR3 sequence: CAWSPGTFYGYTF. Written as DNA, the CDR3 is TGTGCCTGGAGTCCCGGGACATTCTATGGCTACACCTTC.

This chain joins TRBV27 and TRBJ1-6; TRBD1 matches at 8 bases. The CDR3 consists of 15 residues. V shed 5 bases and J 9 bases; nucleotides not matched to a gene: 9. From germline, CDR1 is MNHEY and CDR2 SMNVEV (reference sequence). The CDR3 sequence is CASSRTGSVGSPLHF. In nucleotides, the CDR3 is TGTGCCAGCAGTAGGACAGGGTCGGTAGGTTCACCCCTCCACTTT.

V and J are TRBV7-8 and TRBJ1-3; D remains ambiguous. V was clipped by 1 base and J by 0 bases, with 7 bases between them. The V gene's germline CDR1 is SGHVS and CDR2 FQNEAQ. The CDR3 contains 15 residues. CDR3 amino acids: CASSLGTVSGNTIYF. DNA of the CDR3: TGTGCCAGCAGCTTAGGGACGGTCTCTGGAAACACCATATATTTT. Based on the CDR3 plus reference TRBV7-8 and TRBJ1-3, the full variable domain is GAGVSQSPRYKVAKRGQDVALRCDPISGHVSLFWYQQALGQGPEFLTYFQNEAQLDKSGLPSDRFFAERPEGSVSTLKIQRTQQEDSAVYLCASSLGTVSGNTIYFGEGSWLTVV.

The chain couples TRBV5-6 to TRBJ2-3, with 12 nucleotides matching TRBD2. V trimming: 4 bases; J trimming: 3 bases; junction bases outside the gene matches: 12. The CDR3 is 18 amino acids. The germline V gene has CDR1 SGHDT and CDR2 YYEEEE. This chain's CDR3 is CASSPLSLAGGPTDTQYF. The CDR3 coding sequence is TGTGCCAGCAGCCCCCTCTCGCTAGCGGGGGGGCCGACAGATACGCAGTATTTT.

CDR3 region: CASSTGGRSDGYTF. CDR3 sequence (DNA): TGCGCCAGCAGCACCGGGGGGCGCTCTGATGGCTACACCTTC. The rearrangement uses TRBV4-3 and TRBJ1-2; D may be TRBD1 (6 bases). V was clipped by 5 bases and J by 6 bases, with 16 bases between them. Germline CDR1 is LGHNA and CDR2 is YSLEER. The CDR3 runs to 14 residues.